This TCR beta chain emerged from a study of blood T cell repertoires in COVID-19. Study information: Acute and convalescent COVID-19 samples came from the United States, Italy and Spain. T cells, B-cell-depleted T cells, or PBMCs supplied cDNA or gDNA.

Under the authors' procedure: Reference gene primer amplification gave nucleated cell count estimates. TCRdb's table, derived via immunoSEQ multiplex PCR, lists solely in-frame clones and lacks some. V, J and clone size derive from that table, while D and trimming were established from the DNA sequence. The table includes more than 70,000 clones, around 86% detected once. Germline V gives CDR1 SGHTA, CDR2 FQGNSA. Trimming took off 5 bases at V and 4 bases at J, with 17 bases between the two ends. This CDR3 has 15 amino acids. This receptor was taken from a man aged 55 to 70 with acute or convalescent COVID-19. V usage is TRBV7-2 and J usage is TRBJ1-1; tentatively, D is TRBD1 (6 bases). The sequencing sample was made of peripheral blood. CDR3 protein: CASSGLGGRSTEAFF. The CDR3, as DNA: TGTGCCAGCAGCGGGCTGGGGGGGCGGTCCACTGAAGCTTTCTTT.